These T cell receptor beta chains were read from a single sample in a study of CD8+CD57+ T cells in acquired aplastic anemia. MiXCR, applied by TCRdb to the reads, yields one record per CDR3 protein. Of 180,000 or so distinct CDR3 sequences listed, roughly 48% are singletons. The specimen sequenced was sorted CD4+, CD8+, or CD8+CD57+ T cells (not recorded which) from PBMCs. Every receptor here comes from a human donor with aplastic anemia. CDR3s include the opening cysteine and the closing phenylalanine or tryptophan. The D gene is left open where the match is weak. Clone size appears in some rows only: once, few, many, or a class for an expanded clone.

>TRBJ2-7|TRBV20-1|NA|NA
CSARDQTAKFSYEQYF
TGCAGTGCTAGAGATCAGACAGCCAAATTCTCCTACGAGCAGTACTTC
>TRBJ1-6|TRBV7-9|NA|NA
CASSEEAIYNSPLHF
TGTGCCAGCAGCGAGGAAGCCATCTATAATTCACCCCTCCACTTT
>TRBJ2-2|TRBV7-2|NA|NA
CASSLLVSGELFF
TGTGCCAGCAGCCTCCTTGTAAGCGGGGAGCTGTTTTTT
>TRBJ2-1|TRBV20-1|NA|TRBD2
CSANLKRGRYNEQFF
TGCAGTGCTAATCTCAAGCGGGGGCGTTACAATGAGCAGTTCTTC
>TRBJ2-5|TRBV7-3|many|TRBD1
CASSEGLGQGQETQYF
TGTGCCAGCTCTGAGGGGCTCGGACAGGGCCAAGAGACCCAGTACTTC
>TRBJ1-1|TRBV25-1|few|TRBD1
CASSERKTGVGMNTEAFF
TGTGCCAGCAGTGAAAGGAAGACAGGGGTCGGGATGAACACTGAAGCTTTCTTT
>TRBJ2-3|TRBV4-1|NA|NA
CASSRDNAQYF
TGCGCCAGCAGCCGGGACAACGCGCAGTATTTT
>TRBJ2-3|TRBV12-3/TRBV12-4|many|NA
CASSDRSTDTQYF
TGTGCCAGCAGTGACAGGAGCACAGATACGCAGTATTTT
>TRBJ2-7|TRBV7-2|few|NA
CASSTTISYEQYF
TGTGCCAGCAGCACGACGATCTCCTACGAGCAGTACTTC
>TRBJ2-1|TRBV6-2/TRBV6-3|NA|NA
CASSYRGGLNLKRYYNEQFF
TGTGCCAGCAGTTACCGCGGGGGCTTAAACCTAAAACGATATTACAATGAGCAGTTCTTC
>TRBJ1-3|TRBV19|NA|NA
CASSGVGSAGNTIYF
TGTGCCAGTAGTGGTGTCGGGAGCGCTGGAAACACCATATATTTT
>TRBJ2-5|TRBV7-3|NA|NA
CASSPEAGALRTQYF
TGTGCCAGCAGCCCCGAAGCAGGCGCCTTAAGGACCCAGTACTTC
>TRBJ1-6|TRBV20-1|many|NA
CSAIYLQGMSSYNSPLHF
TGCAGTGCAATCTACTTACAGGGAATGAGCTCCTATAATTCACCCCTCCACTTT
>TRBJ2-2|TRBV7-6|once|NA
CASSCRDHLLINANTGELFF
TGTGCTAGCAGCTGCCGGGACCACTTACTTATTAACGCGAACACCGGGGAGCTGTTTTTT
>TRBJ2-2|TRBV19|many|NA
CASSIAVTGELFF
TGTGCCAGTAGTATAGCGGTAACCGGGGAGCTGTTTTTT
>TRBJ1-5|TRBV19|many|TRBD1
CASRPGQGPQPQHF
TGTGCCAGTAGGCCGGGACAGGGTCCTCAGCCCCAGCATTTT
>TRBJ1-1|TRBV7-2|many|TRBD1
CASSPRQGKNTEAFF
TGTGCCAGCAGCCCTCGACAGGGGAAGAACACTGAAGCTTTCTTT
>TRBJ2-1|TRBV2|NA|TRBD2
CASSYTTGLAGDEQFF
TGTGCCAGCAGTTACACCACGGGACTAGCGGGAGATGAGCAGTTCTTC
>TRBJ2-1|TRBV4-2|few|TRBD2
CASSRREGDSYNEQFF
TGTGCCAGCAGCCGGCGGGAGGGGGACTCCTACAATGAGCAGTTCTTC
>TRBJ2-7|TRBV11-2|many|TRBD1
CASSFPRGGQGFTDEQYF
TGTGCCAGCAGCTTTCCACGAGGGGGACAGGGGTTTACGGACGAGCAGTACTTC
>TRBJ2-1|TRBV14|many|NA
CASSQGPQLEGQFF
TGTGCCAGCAGCCAAGGTCCCCAGCTAGAGGGGCAGTTCTTC
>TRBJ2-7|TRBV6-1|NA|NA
CASQQAGNQGYEQYF
TGTGCCAGCCAACAAGCGGGCAATCAGGGCTACGAGCAGTACTTC
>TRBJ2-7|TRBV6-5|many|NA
CASSYVQGPTYEQYF
TGTGCCAGCAGTTACGTGCAGGGTCCGACCTACGAGCAGTACTTC
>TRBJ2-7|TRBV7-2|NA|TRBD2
CASSLGTSSYEQYF
TGTGCCAGCAGCTTAGGGACTAGCAGTTACGAGCAGTACTTC
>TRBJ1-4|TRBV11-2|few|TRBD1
CASSQSWTGGVKKLFF
TGTGCCAGCAGCCAAAGTTGGACAGGGGGAGTTAAAAAACTGTTTTTT
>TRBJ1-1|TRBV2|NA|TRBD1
CASTRTGALNTGAFF
TGTGCCAGCACTCGGACAGGGGCTTTGAACACTGGAGCTTTCTTT
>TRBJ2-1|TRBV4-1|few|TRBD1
CASSQPTRDRENEQFF
TGCGCCAGCAGCCAACCTACCCGGGACAGGGAGAATGAGCAGTTCTTC
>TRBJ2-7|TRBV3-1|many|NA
CASSRGDTVLDF
TGTGCCAGCAGCCGGGGAGATACTGTTCTGGACTTC
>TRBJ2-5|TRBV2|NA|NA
CASSGFGQETQYF
TGTGCCAGCAGTGGATTCGGGCAAGAGACCCAGTACTTC
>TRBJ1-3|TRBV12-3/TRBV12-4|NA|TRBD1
CASRGQGTGNTIYF
TGTGCCAGCAGGGGACAGGGGACAGGAAACACCATATATTTT
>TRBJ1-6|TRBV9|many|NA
CASSVGSENSPLHF
TGTGCCAGCAGCGTAGGATCGGAAAATTCACCCCTCCACTTT
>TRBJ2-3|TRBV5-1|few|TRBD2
CASRGGGGDTQYF
TGCGCCAGCAGGGGGGGGGGAGGCGATACGCAGTATTTT
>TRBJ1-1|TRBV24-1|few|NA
CATSDPPSEAFF
TGTGCCACCAGTGATCCACCCAGTGAAGCTTTCTTT
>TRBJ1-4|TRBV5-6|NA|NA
CASSGGLSRNWATNEKLFF
TGTGCCAGCAGCGGGGGACTGAGCAGAAACTGGGCAACTAATGAAAAACTGTTTTTT
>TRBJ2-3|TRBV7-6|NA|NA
CATAADSRGAPDTQYF
TGTGCCACAGCAGCCGATTCGAGGGGGGCCCCAGATACGCAGTATTTT
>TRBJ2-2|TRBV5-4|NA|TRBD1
CASSTDRAYTGELFF
TGTGCCAGCAGCACGGACAGGGCCTACACCGGGGAGCTGTTTTTT
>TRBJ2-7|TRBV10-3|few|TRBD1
CAISGCRAGGGNGQYF
TGTGCCATCAGTGGGTGTAGGGCAGGGGGCGGTAATGGGCAGTACTTC
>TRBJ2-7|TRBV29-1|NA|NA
CSVESQSSYEQYF
TGCAGCGTTGAAAGTCAGAGCTCCTACGAGCAGTACTTC
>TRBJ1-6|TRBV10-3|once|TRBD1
CANTGGGEGPPLHF
TGTGCCAACACTGGAGGGGGCGAAGGTCCACCCCTCCACTTT
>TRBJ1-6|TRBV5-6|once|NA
CASSSVAGINSPLHF
TGTGCCAGCAGCTCGGTCGCGGGCATTAATTCACCCCTCCACTTT
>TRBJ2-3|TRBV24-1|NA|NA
CATQGSTDTQYF
TGTGCCACTCAGGGTAGCACAGATACGCAGTATTTT
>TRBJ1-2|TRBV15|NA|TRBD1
CATSREGQGYGGYTF
TGTGCCACCAGCAGAGAGGGACAGGGTTACGGTGGCTACACCTTC